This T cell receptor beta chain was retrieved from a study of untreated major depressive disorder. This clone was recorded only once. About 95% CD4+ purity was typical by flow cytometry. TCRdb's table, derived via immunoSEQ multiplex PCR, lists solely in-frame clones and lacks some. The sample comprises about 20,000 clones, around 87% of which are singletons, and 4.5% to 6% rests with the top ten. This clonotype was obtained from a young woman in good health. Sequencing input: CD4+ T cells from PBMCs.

The CDR3 region is CASSLAERGNSPLHF. In DNA, the CDR3 is TGCGCCAGCAGCTTGGCCGAGAGGGGAAATTCACCCCTCCACTTT. V gene TRBV5-1 combines with J gene TRBJ1-6, with a weak D call TRBD1 (5 bases). V was clipped by 0 bases and J by 7 bases, with 11 bases between them. Germline V CDR1 and CDR2: SGHRS, YFSETQ. The CDR3 has 15 residues.